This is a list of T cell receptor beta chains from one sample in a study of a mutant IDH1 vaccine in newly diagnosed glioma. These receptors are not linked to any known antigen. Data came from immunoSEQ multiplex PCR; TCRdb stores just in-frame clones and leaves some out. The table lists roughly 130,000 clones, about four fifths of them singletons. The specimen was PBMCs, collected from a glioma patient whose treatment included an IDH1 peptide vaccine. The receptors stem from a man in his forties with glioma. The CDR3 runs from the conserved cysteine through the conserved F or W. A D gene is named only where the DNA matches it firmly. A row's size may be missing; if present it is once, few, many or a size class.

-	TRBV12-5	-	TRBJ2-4	CASGLGPPESKNIQYF	TGTGCTAGTGGCCTCGGTCCACCAGAGAGCAAAAACATTCAGTACTTC
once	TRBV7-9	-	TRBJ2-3	CASSLLQGSDAQYF	TGTGCCAGCAGTTTATTACAGGGATCTGATGCGCAGTATTTT
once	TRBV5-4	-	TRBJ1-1	CASNRDGQTEAFF	TGTGCCAGCAACAGGGACGGCCAAACTGAAGCTTTCTTT
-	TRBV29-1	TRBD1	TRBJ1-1	CSVEGQQMNTEAFF	TGCAGCGTTGAGGGACAGCAAATGAACACTGAAGCTTTCTTT
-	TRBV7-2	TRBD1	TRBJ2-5	CASSLTQGARIQETQYF	TGTGCCAGCAGCTTAACACAGGGGGCGCGTATCCAAGAGACCCAGTACTTC
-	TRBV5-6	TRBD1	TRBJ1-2	CASSPGTDTGYGYTF	TGTGCCAGCAGCCCCGGGACAGACACAGGTTATGGCTACACCTTC
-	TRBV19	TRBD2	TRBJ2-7	CASSLRGVEQYF	TGTGCCAGTAGCCTTCGGGGGGTCGAGCAGTACTTC
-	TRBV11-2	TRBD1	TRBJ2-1	CASSSPGQGANEQFF	TGTGCCAGCAGCTCACCGGGACAGGGGGCCAATGAGCAGTTCTTC
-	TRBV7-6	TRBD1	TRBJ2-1	CASSLGPGTGSYNEQFF	TGTGCCAGCAGCTTAGGGCCAGGGACAGGCTCCTACAATGAGCAGTTCTTC
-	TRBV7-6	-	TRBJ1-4	CASSLIQGQTNEKLFF	TGTGCCAGCAGCTTAATCCAGGGCCAAACTAATGAAAAACTGTTTTTT
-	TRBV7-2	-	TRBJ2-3	CASSLGGGLDTQYF	TGTGCCAGCAGCTTGGGGGGGGGCCTGGATACGCAGTATTTT
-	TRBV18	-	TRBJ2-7	CASSRDLSYEQYF	TGTGCCAGCTCACGGGACCTCTCCTACGAGCAGTACTTC